This TCR beta chain is from a study of blood T cell repertoires in COVID-19. Overall study context: There were acute and convalescent COVID-19 samples, and they came from the United States, Italy and Spain.

Participants, roughly 18 to 90 years old, spanned about two dozen US areas. Here immunoSEQ multiplex PCR was the method, and the copy in TCRdb shows in-frame clones only, minus some. The table has over 400,000 clones, about 88% seen once. Sample: PBMCs or T cells enriched from blood (not recorded which). The TCR comes from an older woman who had recovered from COVID-19.

The CDR3 sequence: CASSIATGGYDGYTF. In DNA, the CDR3 is TGTGCCAGTAGTATCGCGACAGGGGGATATGACGGCTACACCTTC. The chain recombines TRBV19 with TRBJ1-2; 9 nucleotides line up with TRBD1. The CDR3 length is 15 residues. The germline V gene encodes CDR1 LNHDA and CDR2 SQIVND (reference sequence). Unmatched junction bases numbered 10, after V lost 3 bases and J lost 8 bases.